These T cell receptor beta chains were read from a single sample in a study of tumor T cells in aggressive B-cell lymphoma. TCRdb's copy holds only in-frame clones and misses some; the assay was immunoSEQ multiplex PCR. This table holds 1,500 to 2,000 clones, over 65% found once. Sequences were obtained from tumor tissue. These TCRs come from an adult with diffuse large B cell lymphoma. Both conserved end residues are part of each CDR3. Fields, in order: D gene, V gene, clone size, J gene, CDR3 protein, CDR3 DNA. A D gene is named only where the DNA matches it firmly. Rows may omit the clone size; those that give it use once, few, many or a size class.

TRBD2	TRBV7-7	-	TRBJ2-1	CASSGLGVFDNEQFF	TGTGCCAGCAGCGGACTAGGGGTATTCGACAATGAGCAGTTCTTC
-	TRBV25-1	-	TRBJ1-4	CASGRGDSTNEKLFF	TGTGCCAGCGGCCGAGGGGACTCAACTAATGAAAAACTGTTTTTT
-	TRBV7-2	-	TRBJ2-7	CASRKGGANYEQYF	TGTGCCAGCAGGAAAGGGGGGGCTAACTACGAGCAGTACTTC
TRBD1	TRBV5-1	-	TRBJ2-6	CASETGGQSYGANVLTF	TGCGCCAGTGAGACAGGGGGCCAATCTTATGGGGCCAACGTCCTGACTTTC
-	TRBV7-9	-	TRBJ2-1	CASSLGAGTVNEQFF	TGTGCCAGCAGCTTGGGGGCAGGGACGGTAAATGAGCAGTTCTTC
TRBD1	TRBV11-2	-	TRBJ1-2	CASSFQTGGTGYTF	TGTGCCAGCAGCTTCCAGACAGGGGGCACGGGCTACACCTTC
TRBD1	TRBV5-1	once	TRBJ1-2	CASSPLGDRGHGYTF	TGCGCCAGCAGCCCTTTAGGGGACAGGGGGCATGGCTACACCTTC
-	TRBV11-2	few	TRBJ2-4	CASSLDSYGGLGIQYF	TGTGCCAGCAGCTTAGATAGTTATGGGGGGTTAGGCATTCAGTACTTC
-	TRBV20-1	-	TRBJ1-5	CSARTVGAQHF	TGCAGTGCTAGGACAGTTGGGGCCCAGCATTTT
-	TRBV18	once	TRBJ2-3	CASSPPGATDTQYF	TGTGCCAGCTCACCGCCAGGGGCCACAGATACGCAGTATTTT
-	TRBV5-8	-	TRBJ2-7	CASSRGPWNEQYF	TGTGCCAGCAGCCGAGGGCCGTGGAACGAGCAGTACTTC
TRBD1	TRBV27	-	TRBJ1-1	CASSPREGAGEAFF	TGTGCCAGCAGTCCCCGGGAGGGGGCCGGTGAAGCTTTCTTT
-	TRBV7-9	-	TRBJ2-1	CASSPPTGTWDEQFF	TGTGCCAGCAGCCCACCTACCGGGACATGGGATGAGCAGTTCTTC
-	TRBV6-5	-	TRBJ1-1	CASSYSSSLAEAFF	TGTGCCAGCAGTTACTCGAGTAGTCTGGCTGAAGCTTTCTTT
TRBD1	TRBV19	-	TRBJ2-3	CASSIGGTVTDTQYF	TGTGCCAGTAGTATAGGAGGGACAGTCACAGATACGCAGTATTTT
TRBD1	TRBV7-7	once	TRBJ2-7	CASSLRDRYNYEQYF	TGTGCTAGCAGCTTAAGGGACAGGTACAACTACGAGCAGTACTTC
-	TRBV13	-	TRBJ2-6	CASSPYGSGANVLTF	TGTGCCAGCAGCCCCTATGGCTCTGGGGCCAACGTCCTGACTTTC
TRBD1	TRBV27	-	TRBJ1-2	CASSPRPTGGSDYGYTF	TGTGCCAGCAGTCCCCGCCCGACAGGGGGAAGCGACTATGGCTACACCTTC
TRBD2	TRBV7-2	once	TRBJ2-7	CASSLTSGTYEQYF	TGTGCCAGCAGCTTAACTAGCGGGACCTACGAGCAGTACTTC
-	TRBV18	-	TRBJ2-1	CASSLSGWGDNEQFF	TGTGCCAGCTCACTCTCCGGCTGGGGCGACAATGAGCAGTTCTTC
-	TRBV11-2	-	TRBJ1-1	CASSLGPGRVDGTEAFF	TGTGCCAGCAGCTTAGGGCCGGGCAGGGTGGATGGCACTGAAGCTTTCTTT
TRBD2	TRBV4-1	-	TRBJ2-3	CASSQSGTSGRTDTQYF	TGCGCCAGCAGCCAATCCGGGACTAGCGGGAGAACAGATACGCAGTATTTT
TRBD1	TRBV9	-	TRBJ2-5	CASSALTGGQETQYF	TGTGCCAGCAGCGCCTTAACAGGGGGGCAAGAGACCCAGTACTTC
-	TRBV2	-	TRBJ2-7	CASSVTKLPSPYHFKQYF	TGTGCCAGCAGTGTCACGAAGTTACCATCCCCCTATCATTTCAAGCAGTACTTC
-	TRBV7-9	-	TRBJ2-5	CASSPPYQETQYF	TGTGCCAGCAGCCCCCCGTACCAAGAGACCCAGTACTTC
TRBD2	TRBV4-1	-	TRBJ2-2	CASSQDGSGRKNTGELFF	TGCGCCAGCAGCCAAGACGGTAGCGGGAGGAAGAACACCGGGGAGCTGTTTTTT
-	TRBV27	-	TRBJ2-1	CASSPSSGTTYNEQFF	TGTGCCAGCAGTCCTTCTTCCGGGACAACTTACAATGAGCAGTTCTTC
TRBD2	TRBV6-1	-	TRBJ2-1	CASRMAGVGNEQFF	TGTGCCAGCAGAATGGCGGGAGTTGGGAATGAGCAGTTCTTC
TRBD1	TRBV27	-	TRBJ2-7	CASRAGTGSIYEQYF	TGTGCCAGCAGGGCCGGGACAGGGTCTATCTACGAGCAGTACTTC
-	TRBV9	-	TRBJ2-7	CASSPIGTGYEQYF	TGTGCCAGCAGCCCTATAGGTACAGGGTACGAGCAGTACTTC
TRBD1	TRBV27	-	TRBJ1-1	CASSLRGTGGMNTEAFF	TGTGCCAGCAGTTTAAGGGGGACAGGGGGCATGAACACTGAAGCTTTCTTT
TRBD1	TRBV11-2	-	TRBJ2-7	CASSSTGGKYEQYF	TGTGCCAGCAGCTCCACAGGGGGCAAGTACGAGCAGTACTTC
TRBD2	TRBV10-1	-	TRBJ2-3	CASSGTSGFRTDTQYF	TGCGCCAGCAGCGGGACTAGCGGGTTTCGCACAGATACGCAGTATTTT